Listed below are T cell receptor beta chains from one sample, sequenced in a study of T cells in Graves' hyperthyroidism and ophthalmopathy. Each CDR3 protein is one row after TCRdb ran MiXCR on the multiplex PCR reads. The sample lists around 800,000 distinct CDR3 sequences, 38% seen once, with around 10% in the top ten. The sequenced sample was blood. Receptor source: a young man with Graves' hyperthyroidism. Both conserved end residues are part of each CDR3. The D gene is left open where the match is weak. Expanded clones get a size class; other rows say once, few or many, or leave the size out.

j_gene: TRBJ1-6; v_gene: TRBV29-1; abundance: many; len: 14; d_gene: .; CDR3nt: TGCAGCGTTTGGTGGGACGACGTCAATTCACCCCTCCACTTT; CDR3aa: CSVWWDDVNSPLHF
j_gene: TRBJ1-5; v_gene: TRBV12-3/TRBV12-4; abundance: .; len: 14; d_gene: TRBD1; CDR3nt: TGTGCCAGCAGTTACCCAGGGACAGATCAGCCCCAGCATTTT; CDR3aa: CASSYPGTDQPQHF
j_gene: TRBJ1-5; v_gene: TRBV19; abundance: many; len: 11; d_gene: .; CDR3nt: TGTGCCAGTAGTGTGGGACACCGTCGTCATTTT; CDR3aa: CASSVGHRRHF
j_gene: TRBJ2-7; v_gene: TRBV25-1; abundance: many; len: 16; d_gene: .; CDR3nt: TGTGCCAGCACTCCTATTGGCAGCCAGGGGTCTTACGAGCAGTACTTC; CDR3aa: CASTPIGSQGSYEQYF
j_gene: TRBJ2-2; v_gene: TRBV9; abundance: .; len: 15; d_gene: .; CDR3nt: TGTGCCAGCAGCGTAGACAGGGAGGGGGCCGGGGAGCTGTTTTTT; CDR3aa: CASSVDREGAGELFF
j_gene: TRBJ2-7; v_gene: TRBV7-2; abundance: many; len: 12; d_gene: .; CDR3nt: TGTGCCAGCAGGGAAAAGGTCGGCGAGCAGTACTTC; CDR3aa: CASREKVGEQYF
j_gene: TRBJ2-5; v_gene: TRBV20-1; abundance: many; len: 14; d_gene: .; CDR3nt: TGCAGTGCTAGAGATCAGGGAACGGGGGAGACCCAGTACTTC; CDR3aa: CSARDQGTGETQYF
j_gene: TRBJ1-5; v_gene: TRBV6-5; abundance: .; len: 14; d_gene: TRBD1; CDR3nt: TGTGCCAGCAGGACAGGGGGCGTGGGTCAGCCCCAGCATTTT; CDR3aa: CASRTGGVGQPQHF
j_gene: TRBJ1-2; v_gene: TRBV4-1; abundance: few; len: 15; d_gene: TRBD1; CDR3nt: TGCGCCAGCAGCCAAGATCCGGGACAGCAGTATGGCTACACCTTC; CDR3aa: CASSQDPGQQYGYTF
j_gene: TRBJ1-5; v_gene: TRBV7-2; abundance: few; len: 13; d_gene: .; CDR3nt: TGTGCCAGCAGCTCGGGTTCTTATCAGCCCCAGCATTTT; CDR3aa: CASSSGSYQPQHF
j_gene: TRBJ2-7; v_gene: TRBV2; abundance: many; len: 16; d_gene: TRBD1; CDR3nt: TGTGCCAGCAGCGCCATAAACGACAGGGGGCCCAGCGAGCAGTACTTC; CDR3aa: CASSAINDRGPSEQYF
j_gene: TRBJ1-2; v_gene: TRBV7-9; abundance: .; len: 15; d_gene: .; CDR3nt: TGTGCCAGCAGCTTCCTAGGGGAGGCCCTCTATGGCTACACCTTC; CDR3aa: CASSFLGEALYGYTF
j_gene: TRBJ1-2; v_gene: TRBV29-1; abundance: .; len: 10; d_gene: TRBD1; CDR3nt: TGCAGCAGGGACAGCTATGGCTACACCTTC; CDR3aa: CSRDSYGYTF
j_gene: TRBJ2-5; v_gene: TRBV12-3/TRBV12-4; abundance: .; len: 14; d_gene: .; CDR3nt: TGTGCCAGCAGTCCGACAGTTACCCAAGAGACCCAGTACTTC; CDR3aa: CASSPTVTQETQYF
j_gene: TRBJ2-7; v_gene: TRBV2; abundance: many; len: 13; d_gene: .; CDR3nt: TGTGCCAGCACAGCGGACAGTTTCTACGAGCAGTACTTC; CDR3aa: CASTADSFYEQYF
j_gene: TRBJ2-2; v_gene: TRBV10-3; abundance: .; len: 18; d_gene: TRBD2; CDR3nt: TGTGCCATCAGTGACCGGTTGGGCCTAGCGGGACACACCGGGGAGCTGTTTTTT; CDR3aa: CAISDRLGLAGHTGELFF
j_gene: TRBJ1-5; v_gene: TRBV7-8; abundance: many; len: 17; d_gene: .; CDR3nt: TGTGCCAGCAGCCACCGGCGGGATGTCGTCGGCAATCAGCCCCAGCATTTT; CDR3aa: CASSHRRDVVGNQPQHF
j_gene: TRBJ1-2; v_gene: TRBV10-3; abundance: few; len: 15; d_gene: TRBD1; CDR3nt: TGTGCCACCGGTGGGCTGGGACAGGGGGACTATGGCTACACCTTC; CDR3aa: CATGGLGQGDYGYTF
j_gene: TRBJ1-4; v_gene: TRBV15; abundance: many; len: 12; d_gene: .; CDR3nt: TGTGCCACCAGCAGAGATCGGTTGGAACTGTTTTTT; CDR3aa: CATSRDRLELFF
j_gene: TRBJ2-2; v_gene: TRBV10-3; abundance: few; len: 17; d_gene: .; CDR3nt: TGTGCCATCAGTGAGTCCCAGCGATCCTCGAACACCGGGGAGCTGTTTTTT; CDR3aa: CAISESQRSSNTGELFF
j_gene: TRBJ1-6; v_gene: TRBV12-3/TRBV12-4; abundance: .; len: 14; d_gene: .; CDR3nt: TGTGCCAGCAGTGAAACGAGGATTAATTCACCCCTCCACTTT; CDR3aa: CASSETRINSPLHF
j_gene: TRBJ2-2; v_gene: TRBV7-9; abundance: few; len: 19; d_gene: TRBD2; CDR3nt: TGTGCCAGCAGCCGCCGGACTAGCGGGGGGAGCGCGAACACCGGGGAGCTGTTTTTT; CDR3aa: CASSRRTSGGSANTGELFF
j_gene: TRBJ1-5; v_gene: TRBV10-3; abundance: many; len: 13; d_gene: .; CDR3nt: TGTGCCACCCGGGCTGGATCTAATCAGCCCCAGCATTTT; CDR3aa: CATRAGSNQPQHF
j_gene: TRBJ1-1; v_gene: TRBV20-1; abundance: few; len: 14; d_gene: .; CDR3nt: TGCAGTGCTAGCGAGGGGAGCTTGAACACTGAAGCTTTCTTT; CDR3aa: CSASEGSLNTEAFF
j_gene: TRBJ2-5; v_gene: TRBV7-9; abundance: .; len: 16; d_gene: TRBD2; CDR3nt: TGTGCCAGCAGCTTAGCCCCAGCGGGAGGACAAGAGACCCAGTACTTC; CDR3aa: CASSLAPAGGQETQYF
j_gene: TRBJ2-2; v_gene: TRBV2; abundance: few; len: 14; d_gene: .; CDR3nt: TGTGCCAGCAGTGATTACTACCCAACCGGGGAGCTGTTTTTT; CDR3aa: CASSDYYPTGELFF
j_gene: TRBJ2-7; v_gene: TRBV19; abundance: few; len: 14; d_gene: TRBD1; CDR3nt: TGTGCCAGTAGTAGTGGGGACAGGGGGCGAGAGCAGTACTTC; CDR3aa: CASSSGDRGREQYF
j_gene: TRBJ2-5; v_gene: TRBV7-9; abundance: .; len: 14; d_gene: TRBD1; CDR3nt: TGTGCCAGCAGCCGGGGGACAGGAAAAGAGACCCATTACTTC; CDR3aa: CASSRGTGKETHYF